This entry features one T cell receptor (beta chain) sequence. Germline CDR1 MDHEN, CDR2 SYDVKM. The CDR3 loop spans 14 amino acids. The V gene lost 1 base and the J gene lost 4 bases, with 10 bases spanning the gap. This sample is drawn from a study of T cell changes during pregnancy in multiple sclerosis. Sequenced by immunoSEQ multiplex PCR; TCRdb stores in-frame clones only, minus some. Of 18,000 or so clones in the sample, approximately 90% are singletons; the top ten hold 1.3%. V usage is TRBV28 and J usage is TRBJ1-2; tentatively, D is TRBD1 (5 bases). Sample: CD4+ T cells from peripheral blood mononuclear cells, taken in the first trimester of pregnancy. The source of this sequence is a female donor in good health, enrolled as a control in a pregnancy study. CDR3 region: CASSLFKDIYGYTF. In nucleotides, the CDR3 is TGTGCCAGCAGTTTATTCAAGGACATCTATGGCTACACCTTC.